The clone carrying this T cell receptor beta chain was observed a single time. This specimen belongs to a study of blood T cell repertoires in COVID-19. In the study overall: From the United States, Italy and Spain came samples of acute and convalescent COVID-19. The analysed material was cDNA or gDNA that came from T cells, B-cell-depleted T cells, or PBMCs.

V was clipped by 3 bases and J by 4 bases, with 10 bases between them. This CDR3 is built from 15 residues. Germline values: CDR1 MRHNA, CDR2 SNTAGT. Under the authors' procedure: Researchers report that nucleated cell counts were estimated from reference gene primer amplification. TCRdb's copy holds only in-frame clones and misses some; the assay was immunoSEQ multiplex PCR. The V and J calls and clone size were taken over from that table, and D and trimming were inferred from the DNA. The data hold about 55,000 clones, with under 90% observed a single time. This chain uses TRBV6-4 with TRBJ2-6; TRBD1 is a possible D gene (6 bases). Sequenced sample: peripheral blood. The receptor's source is an older man with acute or convalescent COVID-19. The CDR3 region has the DNA TGTGCCAGCAGTGAGCAGGGGTCCGGGGCCAACGTCCTGACTTTC. It translates to CASSEQGSGANVLTF.